What follows describes a single TCR beta chain. This entry comes from a study of blood T cells in healthy people across ages. Then a second PCR, running roughly 6 to 12 cycles, was carried out with a sample-barcoded 5' primer and a J-beta primer mix. MiXCR was run by TCRdb on the 5' RACE reads, yielding one entry per CDR3 protein. The sample has roughly 2 million distinct CDR3 sequences, around 48% seen once. The CDR3 sequence is 16 residues long. The V end was cut by 1 base, the J end by 2 bases, with 12 bases between. Germline lookup yields CDR1 KGHDR and CDR2 SFDVKD. V usage is TRBV24-1 and J usage is TRBJ2-3; D possibly corresponds to TRBD1 (6 bases). Sequenced input: blood. The clonotype comes from a woman between 40 and 50 years old in good health. CDR3 sequence reads: CATSDLTRGLTDTQYF. The CDR3 DNA reads as TGTGCCACCAGTGATTTAACCAGGGGCCTCACAGATACGCAGTATTTT.